Detailed here is one T cell receptor (beta chain). Repertoires were generated with immunoSEQ multiplex PCR, while TCRdb's copy carries only in-frame clones and drops some. The table includes about 80,000 clones, roughly 82% detected once. Germline CDR1 is MRHNA and CDR2 is SNTAGT. Trimming removed 6 bases from V and 7 bases from J; junction bases left unmatched: 11. The CDR3 is 14 residues long. This record comes from a study of blood T cell repertoires in COVID-19. The chain joins TRBV6-4 to TRBJ2-7, with 8 bases fitting TRBD1. This TCR derives from an older man with acute or convalescent COVID-19. Sequencing was carried out using peripheral blood. The CDR3 sequence: CASSRDRYLWEQYF. As DNA, the CDR3 is TGTGCCAGCAGCCGGGACAGGTATCTTTGGGAGCAGTACTTC.